Following are 13 T cell receptor beta chains from one sample sequenced in a study of blood T cells in healthy people across ages (dated by TCRdb to the mid-2010s). The method was 5' RACE. TCRdb shows the sequencer as Illumina HiSeq 2500. A second PCR of about 7 to 12 cycles was performed with a sample-barcoded 5' primer and a J-beta primer mix. TCRdb applied fastp at Q25 and MiXCR to the public reads, then kept only in-frame beta chains. Identical CDR3 proteins give one entry, which carries the most common genes and DNA. The sample table holds fewer than 1.5 million distinct CDR3 sequences, of which around 39% were seen once. The ten largest clonotypes hold around 8% of the sample. Material: blood. The receptor set was obtained from a woman aged 18-29 years in good health.

This clonotype was found many times. The rearrangement joins TRBV20-1 to TRBJ2-5; TRBD2 aligns across 13 bases. The germline V gene encodes CDR1 DFQATT and CDR2 SNEGSKA (reference sequence). V lost 5 bases, J lost 6 bases, and 6 bases stayed unmatched. This CDR3 has 14 amino acids. The CDR3 loop is CSAAGTSGIQTQYF. The CDR3 DNA reads as TGCAGTGCTGCCGGGACTAGCGGGATTCAGACCCAGTACTTC.

In the case of this clonotype: The junction does not match germline at one end; this may be a read error. The V and J genes are TRBV9 and TRBJ1-6, with 8 positions matching TRBD1. Germline CDR1 and CDR2: SGDLS and YYNGEE. This CDR3 is built from 14 residues. The CDR3 loop is CASSVGQDNSLLHF. The DNA of the CDR3 is TGTGCCAGCAGCGTGGGACAGGATAATTCACTCCTCCACTTT.

This clonotype has just a few counts. This chain links TRBV4-1 with TRBJ2-7, with D possibly TRBD2 on 5 matching bases. Germline CDR1 reads MGHRA; CDR2 reads YSYEKL. The germline V and J ends were trimmed by 1 base and 1 base, with 11 bases remaining between them. CDR3 length: 15 residues. The CDR3 coding sequence is TGCGCCAGCAGCCAAGTCTCCGGGAATTCCTACGAGCAGTACTTC. Its protein is CASSQVSGNSYEQYF.

The chain has TRBV28 and TRBJ1-2, with D possibly being TRBD1 (6 bases). The germline V gene encodes CDR1 MDHEN and CDR2 SYDVKM. The CDR3 is made up of 14 amino acids. With 7 bases removed from V and 3 bases from J, the gap between germline ends came to 15 bases. Here the CDR3 reads CASNIGRGDYGYTF. The CDR3 region has the DNA TGTGCCAGCAACATAGGCAGGGGCGACTATGGCTACACCTTC.

The chain joins TRBV18 to TRBJ2-4; D is unclear. Trimming took 3 bases from V and 0 from J, leaving 9 bases between them. This CDR3 has 15 amino acids. CDR1 and CDR2 from the germline V gene are KGHSH and LQKENI. CDR3: CASSPSELAKNIQYF. Written as DNA, the CDR3 is TGTGCCAGCTCACCTTCCGAGTTAGCCAAAAACATTCAGTACTTC.

This clonotype was recorded a few times. The chain employs TRBV12-3 or TRBV12-4 and TRBJ2-3, with D possibly matching TRBD2 (5 bases). CDR3 length: 17 residues. V lost 7 bases to trimming and J lost 2 bases, with 22 bases between them. Written as DNA, the CDR3 is TGTGCCAGCACCGAGACCGGACTGCGGGCCTCCACAGATACGCAGTATTTT. Its protein is CASTETGLRASTDTQYF.

The chain combines TRBV20-1 with TRBJ1-6; 7 bases match TRBD1. The germline V gene has CDR1 DFQATT and CDR2 SNEGSKA (reference sequence). The length of the CDR3 is 16 residues. Trimming cost V 3 bases and J 3 bases; bases outside gene matches: 8. CDR3 nucleotide sequence: TGCAGTGCTAGGGCGACAGGGAGGGTCTATAATTCACCCCTCCACTTT. It yields the protein CSARATGRVYNSPLHF.

This clonotype has just a few counts. The chain recombines TRBV6-6 with TRBJ2-1; 7 nucleotides match TRBD1. V was clipped by 8 bases and J by 8 bases; unmatched bases: 15. The V gene's germline CDR1 is MNHNY and CDR2 SVGAGI (reference sequence). The length of the CDR3 is 15 residues. The CDR3 DNA reads as TGTGCCAGCGTCTTCACAGGGGACAAAGGGCATGAGCAGTTCTTC. As protein: CASVFTGDKGHEQFF.

The chain links TRBV12-5 to TRBJ1-1; D is unclear. Trimming cost V 3 bases and J 3 bases, with 5 bases left between them. The CDR3 loop spans 12 amino acids. The germline gives CDR1 LGHNT, CDR2 FRNRAP. CDR3 sequence reads: CASGLIDTEAFF. The CDR3 DNA reads as TGTGCTAGTGGTTTAATTGACACTGAAGCTTTCTTT.

The chain uses TRBV4-1 and TRBJ2-1; no reliable D call. The DNA end is a closer match to TRBJ2-7, so the J assignment may be wrong. Germline-derived CDR1 and CDR2 are MGHRA and YSYEKL. The CDR3 length is 17 residues. This CDR3 reads CASSSFTRFNSYNEQYF. The CDR3 bases are TGCGCCAGCAGCTCCTTCACCCGCTTCAACTCCTACAATGAGCAGTACTTC.

Here the CDR3 reads CASSPGPAYYNEQYF. The CDR3 DNA reads as TGTGCCAGCAGCCCCGGGCCGGCTTATTACAATGAGCAGTACTTC. This chain links TRBV11-2 with TRBJ2-5, with D hard to call. Trimming left V 5 bases short and J 11 bases short, with 24 bases between. There are 15 residues in the CDR3. Germline assignment: CDR1 SGHAT and CDR2 FQNNGV.

The CDR3 spells CASSYSASGPYEQYF. The CDR3, as DNA: TGTGCCAGCAGTTACTCGGCTAGCGGCCCCTACGAGCAGTACTTC. V is TRBV6-2 or TRBV6-3 and J is TRBJ2-7, with 7 positions matching TRBD2. The CDR3 totals 15 residues. With 0 bases clipped from V and 2 bases from J, the junction kept 4 bases outside the gene matches. Germline V gene sequence: CDR1 MNHEY, CDR2 SVGEGT.

V is TRBV7-9 and J is TRBJ2-3; D may correspond to TRBD1 or TRBD2 (6 bases each). V lost 8 bases and J 4 bases, leaving 19 bases between the germline ends. The CDR3 covers 15 residues. Germline CDR1 and CDR2: SEHNR and FQNEAQ (reference sequence). The CDR3 coding sequence is TGTGCCAGCGCTTTAGGGGGGCAATCCTCAGATACGCAGTATTTT. It codes for CASALGGQSSDTQYF.